This TCR beta chain emerged from a study of sequential checkpoint blockade in melanoma. Study-level information: Randomization was 1:1 between first-line nivolumab→ipilimumab and ipilimumab→nivolumab.

The germline gives CDR1 SEHNR, CDR2 FQNEAQ (reference sequence). Trimming shortened V by 1 base and J by 2 bases, and 15 bases separated the two germline ends. CDR3 size: 16 residues. The method was immunoSEQ multiplex PCR; TCRdb's version includes in-frame clones alone and lacks a portion of them. Among some 25,000 clones listed, about 72% were seen once. Treatment noted: randomized to nivolumab then ipilimumab (arm A) or the reverse (arm B). From thawed PBMCs, live CD3+CD8+ cells negative for CD19 and CD56 were sorted. The clonotype originates from a human donor with melanoma. Sequencing used CD8+ T cells sorted from blood (inferred from file names), obtained from a patient given nivolumab and ipilimumab in sequence. The V gene is TRBV7-9, the J gene TRBJ2-7; TRBD2 is a possible D gene (6 bases). In nucleotides, the CDR3 is TGTGCCAGCAGCTTAGGGAACCGGGGGTCAACCTACGAGCAGTACTTC. Translated, it gives CASSLGNRGSTYEQYF.